The 26 T cell receptor beta chains below all came from one sample that was sequenced in a study of beta chain features in type 1 diabetes (dated 2018 in TCRdb). Findings and caveats that apply to the study as a whole: Type 1 diabetes patients showed a moderate but significant shortening of TCRB CDR3 length in all four CD4+ subsets.

No cognate antigen is known for these TCRs. Library preparation was by the immunoSEQ multiplex PCR assay. All of the isolated RNA was reverse transcribed with the High Capacity cDNA Reverse Transcription Kit, so expressed TCRB transcripts were sequenced. As stored in TCRdb, this immuneACCESS dataset retains in-frame rearrangements with V and J assigned. A fraction of the clones does not appear; measured against another copy, unresolved V genes explain less than half of the discrepancy, and the remainder lacks a known reason. This sample is represented by more than 100,000 clones; approximately 30% of them were singletons. 0.53% of the sample belongs to the ten largest clones. Sample: central memory CD4+ T cells from blood. The receptor source for this set is a woman younger than 30 with type 1 diabetes.

This clone appeared many times. The rearrangement links TRBV7-9 to TRBJ2-1; TRBD2 matches 8 bases. The V gene end was trimmed by 5 bases and the J gene end by 0 bases; junction bases not matched to a gene: 6. The germline gives CDR1 SEHNR, CDR2 FQNEAQ (reference sequence). The CDR3 extends over 16 amino acids. The CDR3 loop reads CASSPSGSGSYNEQFF. CDR3 nucleotides: TGTGCCAGCAGCCCAAGCGGGAGTGGCTCCTACAATGAGCAGTTCTTC.

The chain carries TRBV6-6 and TRBJ2-5; the match to TRBD2 covers 9 bases. Germline assignment: CDR1 MNHNY and CDR2 SVGAGI (reference sequence). The CDR3 has 13 amino acids. With 8 bases clipped from V and 6 bases from J, the junction kept 7 bases outside the gene matches. CDR3 region: CASHSGSTQTQYF. The CDR3 DNA follows: TGTGCCAGCCATAGCGGGAGCACACAGACCCAGTACTTC.

There are a few counts of this clone. The chain combines TRBV4-2 with TRBJ2-5, with D perhaps matching TRBD2 (6 bases). The germline CDR1 and CDR2 sequences are LGHNA and YNFKEQ. Trimming removed 0 bases at V and 1 base at J, with 15 bases between. The CDR3 sequence is 17 residues long. The CDR3 region has the DNA TGTGCCAGCAGCCAAGATCCGGGTAGCGGACTCCAAGAGACCCAGTACTTC. It encodes CASSQDPGSGLQETQYF.

This chain links TRBV5-4 with TRBJ2-3, with 7 positions matching TRBD2. CDR3 length: 15 residues. Unmatched junction bases numbered 4, after V lost 1 base and J lost 2 bases. The germline gives CDR1 SGHNT, CDR2 YYREEE (reference sequence). The CDR3 reads CASSLSLAATDTQYF. CDR3 nucleotides: TGTGCCAGCAGCTTGAGTCTAGCGGCCACAGATACGCAGTATTTT.

V usage is TRBV5-1 and J usage is TRBJ2-2, with TRBD2 matching 9 bases. Germline V gene sequence: CDR1 SGHRS, CDR2 YFSETQ. Trimming removed 2 bases from V and 5 bases from J; junction bases left unmatched: 7. The CDR3 is 16 amino acids. DNA of the CDR3: TGCGCCAGCAGCTTAGTAGCGGGAGTTTGGACCGGGGAGCTGTTTTTT. Its translation: CASSLVAGVWTGELFF.

This clone was detected only a few times. The chain combines TRBV7-9 with TRBJ2-5; the match to TRBD1 covers 7 bases. The CDR3 extends over 12 amino acids. Losses at the gene ends were 6 bases for V and 4 bases for J; bases not matched to a gene: 2. Germline V gene lookup returns CDR1 SEHNR and CDR2 FQNEAQ (reference sequence). CDR3 sequence (DNA): TGTGCCAGCAGGGCAGGGGGAGAGACCCAGTACTTC. This encodes CASRAGGETQYF.

The chain recombines TRBV6-5 with TRBJ2-3; the match to TRBD2 covers 9 bases. The CDR3 spans 14 residues. CDR1 and CDR2 (germline): MNHEY, SVGAGI. Unmatched junction bases numbered 6, after V lost 4 bases and J lost 7 bases. The CDR3 sequence: CASSLAGDRYTQYF. The DNA of the CDR3 is TGTGCCAGCAGTTTAGCGGGAGACCGTTATACGCAGTATTTT.

This clone has more than one count but fewer than ten. The chain links TRBV11-2 to TRBJ2-1; no firm D call. This CDR3 spans 14 amino acids. Per the germline V gene, CDR1 is SGHAT and CDR2 is FQNNGV. V was cut by 4 bases and J by 8 bases, with 15 bases left in between. The CDR3 is CASSSLKMGHEQFF. In DNA form, the CDR3 reads TGTGCCAGCAGCTCCCTGAAAATGGGCCATGAGCAGTTCTTC.

This chain uses TRBV5-4 with TRBJ1-1; D unclear. Trimming took off 4 bases at V and 1 base at J, with 8 bases between the two ends. Germline CDR1 is SGHNT and CDR2 is YYREEE (reference sequence). The CDR3 contains 13 residues. The CDR3 loop reads CASSLDPNTEAFF. The DNA for the CDR3 is TGTGCCAGCAGCCTAGACCCGAACACTGAAGCTTTCTTT.

The chain employs TRBV21-1 and TRBJ2-1; the table's D call, TRBD2, has no DNA check behind it. TRBV21-1 constitutes a pseudogene. The CDR3 has 16 residues. The CDR3 DNA follows: TGTGCCAGCAGCAAAGAGCGAGTAGACCAAAACAATGAGCAGTTCTTC. This translates into CASSKERVDQNNEQFF.

The chain combines TRBV7-9 with TRBJ2-7; D perhaps matches TRBD1 (6 bases). V lost 4 bases and J lost 2, with 9 bases in between. In germline, CDR1 is SEHNR, CDR2 FQNEAQ (reference sequence). CDR3 length equals 13 residues. The CDR3 sequence is CASSSTGTYEQYF. The CDR3 nucleotides read TGTGCCAGCAGCTCCACAGGGACCTACGAGCAGTACTTC.

This clone was seen a handful of times. The chain couples TRBV20-1 to TRBJ2-5, with a weak D call TRBD1 (6 bases). This CDR3 region has 11 residues. V lost 4 bases to trimming and J lost 6 bases, with 9 bases between them. Germline values: CDR1 DFQATT, CDR2 SNEGSKA (reference sequence). The CDR3 region has the DNA TGCAGTGCTAACAGGGAACAGACCCAGTACTTC. As protein: CSANREQTQYF.

A few counts support this clone. The gene calls are TRBV18 and TRBJ2-3; tentative D call: TRBD2 (6 bases). V dropped 4 bases and J dropped 0 bases, with 11 bases sitting between them. The CDR3 totals 15 residues. Per the germline V gene, CDR1 is KGHSH and CDR2 is LQKENI. DNA of the CDR3: TGTGCCAGCTCACAGGACTACCTTAGCACAGATACGCAGTATTTT. This codes for CASSQDYLSTDTQYF.

This clone has a handful of counts. V usage is TRBV28 and J usage is TRBJ2-7, with TRBD1 matching over 9 bases. The CDR3 length is 16 residues. In germline, CDR1 is MDHEN, CDR2 SYDVKM. Unmatched junction bases numbered 8, after V lost 5 bases and J lost 0 bases. This CDR3 reads CASSASGTGNSYEQYF. The DNA of the CDR3 is TGTGCCAGCAGTGCCTCCGGGACAGGGAACTCCTACGAGCAGTACTTC.

This chain joins TRBV28 and TRBJ2-7; possible D gene TRBD1, 6 bases. Germline V gives CDR1 MDHEN, CDR2 SYDVKM. This CDR3 contains 14 residues. V gave up 6 bases and J gave up 2 bases, with 14 bases separating them. The CDR3 protein is CASRSTGSPYEQYF. CDR3 in DNA: TGTGCCAGCAGGTCTACAGGGTCTCCCTACGAGCAGTACTTC. The full variable domain, in which reference TRBV28 and TRBJ2-7 provide the parts outside the CDR3, is DVKVTQSSRYLVKRTGEKVFLECVQDMDHENMFWYRQDPGLGLRLIYFSYDVKMKEKGDIPEGYSVSREKKERFSLILESASTNQTSMYLCASRSTGSPYEQYFGPGTRLTVT.

V is TRBV6-5 and J is TRBJ2-3, with 10 nucleotides matching TRBD1. Per germline, CDR1 MNHEY and CDR2 SVGAGI. The V gene end was trimmed by 6 bases and the J gene end by 1 base; junction bases not matched to a gene: 4. This CDR3 contains 15 residues. The CDR3 sequence is CASSQGTGGTDTQYF. CDR3 sequence (DNA): TGTGCCAGCAGCCAAGGGACAGGGGGCACAGATACGCAGTATTTT.

Of note for this clone: The sample carries other DNA sequences with the same CDR3. CDR3 sequence (DNA): TGTGCCAGCAGCTTAGCGGGGGGGGTAGAGACCCAGTACTTC. This codes for CASSLAGGVETQYF. The rearrangement uses TRBV7-2 and TRBJ2-5; 7 nucleotides agree with TRBD2. There are 14 residues in the CDR3. V shed 0 bases, J shed 4 bases, and the junction held 2 bases outside the gene matches. Germline CDR1 is SGHTA and CDR2 is FQGNSA.

The table lists this clone with a few counts. The J gene is TRBJ1-4, the V gene TRBV30; 7 positions match TRBD1. The trim removed 5 bases at V and 4 bases at J, leaving 10 bases unmatched. The CDR3 covers 15 residues. Germline lookup yields CDR1 GTSNPN and CDR2 SVGIG (reference sequence). CDR3 DNA: TGTGCCTGGCGACCCGGACAGGCTTATAATGAAAAACTGTTTTTT. Protein: CAWRPGQAYNEKLFF.

V and J are TRBV6-5 and TRBJ2-1, with 9 bases identical to TRBD1. V lost 6 bases, J lost 3 bases, and 6 bases stayed unmatched. This CDR3 is built from 15 residues. Germline V gene sequence: CDR1 MNHEY, CDR2 SVGAGI. The CDR3 loop reads CASRRDRDLYNEQFF. CDR3 nucleotide sequence: TGTGCCAGCAGGCGGGACAGGGACCTCTACAATGAGCAGTTCTTC.

J is TRBJ2-7 and V is TRBV5-1; TRBD2 is a possible D gene (6 bases). V lost 4 bases to trimming and J lost 7 bases, with 18 bases between them. CDR1 is SGHRS and CDR2 is YFSETQ in the germline V gene. The CDR3 spans 14 residues. The CDR3 sequence is CASSRGSTFLEQYF. CDR3 in DNA: TGCGCCAGCAGCCGGGGGAGTACATTTCTAGAGCAGTACTTC. Using reference TRBV5-1 and TRBJ2-7 for the parts outside the CDR3, the full variable domain is KAGVTQTPRYLIKTRGQQVTLSCSPISGHRSVSWYQQTPGQGLQFLFEYFSETQRNKGNFPGRFSGRQFSNSRSEMNVSTLELGDSALYLCASSRGSTFLEQYFGPGTRLTVT.

The rearrangement links TRBV5-1 to TRBJ1-1; 8 nucleotides align to TRBD1. Germline V gene data show CDR1 as SGHRS and CDR2 as YFSETQ. The CDR3 spans 16 residues. The ends lost 2 bases at V and 0 bases at J; junction bases unmatched: 6. CDR3 region: CASSFQGASLNTEAFF. The CDR3 nucleotides are TGCGCCAGCAGCTTCCAGGGGGCAAGTCTGAACACTGAAGCTTTCTTT.

This clone was seen a handful of times. J is TRBJ2-5 and V is TRBV2; the D gene is possibly TRBD2 (5 bases). Trimming shortened V by 2 bases and J by 1 base, and 5 bases separated the two germline ends. This CDR3 is built from 13 residues. Per germline, CDR1 SNHLY and CDR2 FYNNEI. CDR3 DNA sequence: TGTGCCAGCAGTGAACTAGCCCAAGAGACCCAGTACTTC. Residues: CASSELAQETQYF.

This clone was recorded a few times. The V call is TRBV14, the J call TRBJ2-1; 9 nucleotides line up with TRBD2. CDR3 length equals 19 residues. V trimming: 4 bases; J trimming: 4 bases; junction bases outside the gene matches: 17. Germline lookup yields CDR1 SGHDN and CDR2 FVKESK. The CDR3 DNA reads TGTGCCAGCAGCCCCTACAGGCTAGCGGGAAATACGATATACAATGAGCAGTTCTTC. It is translated as CASSPYRLAGNTIYNEQFF.

This clone turned up a few times. This rearrangement joins TRBV5-1 to TRBJ1-4; 7 bases are shared with TRBD1. Germline V gives CDR1 SGHRS, CDR2 YFSETQ. The CDR3 extends over 13 amino acids. The V gene end was trimmed by 4 bases and the J gene end by 6 bases; junction bases not matched to a gene: 3. The CDR3 region is CASSDRDHEKLFF. DNA for the CDR3: TGCGCCAGCAGCGACAGGGACCATGAAAAACTGTTTTTT. Full variable domain (outside the CDR3, taken from reference TRBV5-1 and TRBJ1-4): KAGVTQTPRYLIKTRGQQVTLSCSPISGHRSVSWYQQTPGQGLQFLFEYFSETQRNKGNFPGRFSGRQFSNSRSEMNVSTLELGDSALYLCASSDRDHEKLFFGSGTQLSVL.

This clone was counted only a few times. J is TRBJ1-2 and V is TRBV7-9, with unresolved D. V was clipped by 1 base and J by 4 bases, with 7 bases between them. Germline assignment: CDR1 SEHNR and CDR2 FQNEAQ (reference sequence). This CDR3 has 13 amino acids. CDR3 loop: CASSLGTTYGYTF. CDR3 coding DNA: TGTGCCAGCAGCTTAGGCACAACCTATGGCTACACCTTC.

This sequence joins TRBV28 and TRBJ2-1; TRBD1 agrees at 7 bases. The germline V gene has CDR1 MDHEN and CDR2 SYDVKM. The junction had 10 bases not matched to a gene; V was cut back by 6 bases and J by 14 bases. The CDR3 is 12 residues long. In DNA, the CDR3 is TGTGCCAGCAGCCCTACAGGGGTAGAAAAGTTCTTC. This translates into CASSPTGVEKFF.